These T cell receptor beta chains were read from a single sample in a study of T cell responses to AZD1222 COVID-19 vaccine. Sequencing was performed with immunoSEQ multiplex PCR; in TCRdb, only in-frame clones are kept and a portion is missing. The top ten clones hold around 15% of a sample with roughly 70,000 clones, about four fifths of them seen once. The sequences come from peripheral blood, collected 28 days after the second AZD1222 dose. These receptors originate from an adult who received the AZD1222 COVID-19 vaccine. Each CDR3 is given with its conserved first and last residue. The order of the fields is D gene, clone size, V gene, J gene, CDR3 protein, CDR3 DNA. A D gene is named only where the DNA matches it firmly. The size field is filled for only some rows; it gives once, few, many or a size class.

d_gene: TRBD2
abundance: -
v_gene: TRBV7-8
j_gene: TRBJ2-2
CDR3aa: CASSRGTSGAFTGELFF
CDR3nt: TGTGCCAGCAGCCGAGGGACTAGCGGAGCGTTCACCGGGGAGCTGTTTTTT

d_gene: -
abundance: -
v_gene: TRBV18
j_gene: TRBJ2-7
CDR3aa: CASSLAQLGEQYF
CDR3nt: TGTGCCAGCTCACTAGCACAGTTAGGCGAGCAGTACTTC

d_gene: TRBD2
abundance: -
v_gene: TRBV27
j_gene: TRBJ2-7
CDR3aa: CASSTTGTSVYEQYF
CDR3nt: TGTGCCAGCAGCACAACGGGGACTAGTGTCTACGAGCAGTACTTC

d_gene: -
abundance: -
v_gene: TRBV15
j_gene: TRBJ2-3
CDR3aa: CATSLEGVPADTQYF
CDR3nt: TGTGCCACCAGCCTAGAGGGGGTTCCGGCAGATACGCAGTATTTT

d_gene: -
abundance: -
v_gene: TRBV10-1
j_gene: TRBJ2-2
CDR3aa: CASSGDPFLTGELFF
CDR3nt: TGCGCCAGCAGTGGGGACCCCTTTTTAACCGGGGAGCTGTTTTTT

d_gene: TRBD1
abundance: -
v_gene: TRBV6-2/TRBV6-3
j_gene: TRBJ1-1
CDR3aa: CASSRGTVNTEAFF
CDR3nt: TGTGCCAGCAGTCGTGGGACAGTGAACACTGAAGCTTTCTTT

d_gene: TRBD2
abundance: -
v_gene: TRBV4-1
j_gene: TRBJ2-1
CDR3aa: CASSQAPPGTSGSNEQFF
CDR3nt: TGCGCCAGCAGCCAAGCCCCGCCCGGGACTAGCGGGAGCAATGAGCAGTTCTTC

d_gene: -
abundance: -
v_gene: TRBV19
j_gene: TRBJ1-4
CDR3aa: CATQQGGREKLFF
CDR3nt: TGTGCCACCCAGCAGGGAGGGCGTGAAAAACTGTTTTTT

d_gene: -
abundance: -
v_gene: TRBV19
j_gene: TRBJ1-3
CDR3aa: CASDGGKSSGNTIYF
CDR3nt: TGTGCCAGTGATGGTGGCAAGAGCTCTGGAAACACCATATATTTT

d_gene: -
abundance: -
v_gene: TRBV29-1
j_gene: TRBJ2-2
CDR3aa: CSVAPRVDTGELFF
CDR3nt: TGCAGCGTTGCTCCACGGGTAGACACCGGGGAGCTGTTTTTT

d_gene: -
abundance: few
v_gene: TRBV12-3/TRBV12-4
j_gene: TRBJ1-2
CDR3aa: CAGQQSAGSGYTF
CDR3nt: TGTGCCGGACAACAGAGCGCCGGGAGCGGCTACACCTTC